A selection of T cell receptor beta chains follows, all from one sample in a study of T cells expressing NK-cell markers. From its re-call of the 5' RACE reads, TCRdb lists each CDR3 protein once, without DNA. The sample has 550,000 or so distinct CDR3 sequences; the top ten hold around 4%. Sequences were obtained from blood T cells: a sorted CD56 or NKG2C T cell subset, CD4+ or CD8+ T cells, or bulk PBMC T cells (not recorded which). These TCRs come from a young man in good health. CDR3s include the opening cysteine and the closing phenylalanine or tryptophan.

V gene	J gene	CDR3 protein
TRBV12-3/TRBV12-4	TRBJ1-2	CATLNSGTYGYTF
TRBV7-2	TRBJ2-4	CASSLGSGAGENIQYF
TRBV12-5	TRBJ2-1	CASGLDVTVNNEQFF
TRBV27	TRBJ1-3	CASSPGTEHFSGNTIYF
TRBV18	TRBJ2-1	CASSPYQSIEQFF
TRBV20-1	TRBJ2-5	CSASPGQGVFQETQYF
TRBV5-5	TRBJ2-3	CASSREGADTQYF
TRBV20-1	TRBJ2-1	CSAAGLAGMHEQFF
TRBV7-3	TRBJ2-1	CASSHGPKNREQFF
TRBV29-1	TRBJ2-5	CSVEDVAVQETQYF
TRBV10-3	TRBJ2-4	CATSPFEREGLGKNIQYF
TRBV10-1	TRBJ2-2	CASSGPGPMNTGELFF
TRBV19	TRBJ2-5	CASSVPGQGVQETQYF
TRBV5-1	TRBJ2-1	CASSSGQGAGDWTYNEQFF
TRBV7-3	TRBJ2-1	CASSRIPDKSSYNEQFF
TRBV11-2	TRBJ2-3	CASSLDRLARSTDTQYF
TRBV18	TRBJ2-2	CASSLPGQGATGELFF
TRBV29-1	TRBJ2-7	CSVGDPGNEQYF
TRBV4-3	TRBJ2-3	CASSQEWSTDTQYF
TRBV6-5	TRBJ2-1	CASSYSWAGGPRNEQFF
TRBV7-9	TRBJ2-3	CASSNPSGSTDTQYF
TRBV6-5	TRBJ1-2	CASSYGDYGYTF
TRBV6-6	TRBJ2-3	CASSYLGADTQYF
TRBV10-3	TRBJ2-5	CAISSQAGPQETQYF